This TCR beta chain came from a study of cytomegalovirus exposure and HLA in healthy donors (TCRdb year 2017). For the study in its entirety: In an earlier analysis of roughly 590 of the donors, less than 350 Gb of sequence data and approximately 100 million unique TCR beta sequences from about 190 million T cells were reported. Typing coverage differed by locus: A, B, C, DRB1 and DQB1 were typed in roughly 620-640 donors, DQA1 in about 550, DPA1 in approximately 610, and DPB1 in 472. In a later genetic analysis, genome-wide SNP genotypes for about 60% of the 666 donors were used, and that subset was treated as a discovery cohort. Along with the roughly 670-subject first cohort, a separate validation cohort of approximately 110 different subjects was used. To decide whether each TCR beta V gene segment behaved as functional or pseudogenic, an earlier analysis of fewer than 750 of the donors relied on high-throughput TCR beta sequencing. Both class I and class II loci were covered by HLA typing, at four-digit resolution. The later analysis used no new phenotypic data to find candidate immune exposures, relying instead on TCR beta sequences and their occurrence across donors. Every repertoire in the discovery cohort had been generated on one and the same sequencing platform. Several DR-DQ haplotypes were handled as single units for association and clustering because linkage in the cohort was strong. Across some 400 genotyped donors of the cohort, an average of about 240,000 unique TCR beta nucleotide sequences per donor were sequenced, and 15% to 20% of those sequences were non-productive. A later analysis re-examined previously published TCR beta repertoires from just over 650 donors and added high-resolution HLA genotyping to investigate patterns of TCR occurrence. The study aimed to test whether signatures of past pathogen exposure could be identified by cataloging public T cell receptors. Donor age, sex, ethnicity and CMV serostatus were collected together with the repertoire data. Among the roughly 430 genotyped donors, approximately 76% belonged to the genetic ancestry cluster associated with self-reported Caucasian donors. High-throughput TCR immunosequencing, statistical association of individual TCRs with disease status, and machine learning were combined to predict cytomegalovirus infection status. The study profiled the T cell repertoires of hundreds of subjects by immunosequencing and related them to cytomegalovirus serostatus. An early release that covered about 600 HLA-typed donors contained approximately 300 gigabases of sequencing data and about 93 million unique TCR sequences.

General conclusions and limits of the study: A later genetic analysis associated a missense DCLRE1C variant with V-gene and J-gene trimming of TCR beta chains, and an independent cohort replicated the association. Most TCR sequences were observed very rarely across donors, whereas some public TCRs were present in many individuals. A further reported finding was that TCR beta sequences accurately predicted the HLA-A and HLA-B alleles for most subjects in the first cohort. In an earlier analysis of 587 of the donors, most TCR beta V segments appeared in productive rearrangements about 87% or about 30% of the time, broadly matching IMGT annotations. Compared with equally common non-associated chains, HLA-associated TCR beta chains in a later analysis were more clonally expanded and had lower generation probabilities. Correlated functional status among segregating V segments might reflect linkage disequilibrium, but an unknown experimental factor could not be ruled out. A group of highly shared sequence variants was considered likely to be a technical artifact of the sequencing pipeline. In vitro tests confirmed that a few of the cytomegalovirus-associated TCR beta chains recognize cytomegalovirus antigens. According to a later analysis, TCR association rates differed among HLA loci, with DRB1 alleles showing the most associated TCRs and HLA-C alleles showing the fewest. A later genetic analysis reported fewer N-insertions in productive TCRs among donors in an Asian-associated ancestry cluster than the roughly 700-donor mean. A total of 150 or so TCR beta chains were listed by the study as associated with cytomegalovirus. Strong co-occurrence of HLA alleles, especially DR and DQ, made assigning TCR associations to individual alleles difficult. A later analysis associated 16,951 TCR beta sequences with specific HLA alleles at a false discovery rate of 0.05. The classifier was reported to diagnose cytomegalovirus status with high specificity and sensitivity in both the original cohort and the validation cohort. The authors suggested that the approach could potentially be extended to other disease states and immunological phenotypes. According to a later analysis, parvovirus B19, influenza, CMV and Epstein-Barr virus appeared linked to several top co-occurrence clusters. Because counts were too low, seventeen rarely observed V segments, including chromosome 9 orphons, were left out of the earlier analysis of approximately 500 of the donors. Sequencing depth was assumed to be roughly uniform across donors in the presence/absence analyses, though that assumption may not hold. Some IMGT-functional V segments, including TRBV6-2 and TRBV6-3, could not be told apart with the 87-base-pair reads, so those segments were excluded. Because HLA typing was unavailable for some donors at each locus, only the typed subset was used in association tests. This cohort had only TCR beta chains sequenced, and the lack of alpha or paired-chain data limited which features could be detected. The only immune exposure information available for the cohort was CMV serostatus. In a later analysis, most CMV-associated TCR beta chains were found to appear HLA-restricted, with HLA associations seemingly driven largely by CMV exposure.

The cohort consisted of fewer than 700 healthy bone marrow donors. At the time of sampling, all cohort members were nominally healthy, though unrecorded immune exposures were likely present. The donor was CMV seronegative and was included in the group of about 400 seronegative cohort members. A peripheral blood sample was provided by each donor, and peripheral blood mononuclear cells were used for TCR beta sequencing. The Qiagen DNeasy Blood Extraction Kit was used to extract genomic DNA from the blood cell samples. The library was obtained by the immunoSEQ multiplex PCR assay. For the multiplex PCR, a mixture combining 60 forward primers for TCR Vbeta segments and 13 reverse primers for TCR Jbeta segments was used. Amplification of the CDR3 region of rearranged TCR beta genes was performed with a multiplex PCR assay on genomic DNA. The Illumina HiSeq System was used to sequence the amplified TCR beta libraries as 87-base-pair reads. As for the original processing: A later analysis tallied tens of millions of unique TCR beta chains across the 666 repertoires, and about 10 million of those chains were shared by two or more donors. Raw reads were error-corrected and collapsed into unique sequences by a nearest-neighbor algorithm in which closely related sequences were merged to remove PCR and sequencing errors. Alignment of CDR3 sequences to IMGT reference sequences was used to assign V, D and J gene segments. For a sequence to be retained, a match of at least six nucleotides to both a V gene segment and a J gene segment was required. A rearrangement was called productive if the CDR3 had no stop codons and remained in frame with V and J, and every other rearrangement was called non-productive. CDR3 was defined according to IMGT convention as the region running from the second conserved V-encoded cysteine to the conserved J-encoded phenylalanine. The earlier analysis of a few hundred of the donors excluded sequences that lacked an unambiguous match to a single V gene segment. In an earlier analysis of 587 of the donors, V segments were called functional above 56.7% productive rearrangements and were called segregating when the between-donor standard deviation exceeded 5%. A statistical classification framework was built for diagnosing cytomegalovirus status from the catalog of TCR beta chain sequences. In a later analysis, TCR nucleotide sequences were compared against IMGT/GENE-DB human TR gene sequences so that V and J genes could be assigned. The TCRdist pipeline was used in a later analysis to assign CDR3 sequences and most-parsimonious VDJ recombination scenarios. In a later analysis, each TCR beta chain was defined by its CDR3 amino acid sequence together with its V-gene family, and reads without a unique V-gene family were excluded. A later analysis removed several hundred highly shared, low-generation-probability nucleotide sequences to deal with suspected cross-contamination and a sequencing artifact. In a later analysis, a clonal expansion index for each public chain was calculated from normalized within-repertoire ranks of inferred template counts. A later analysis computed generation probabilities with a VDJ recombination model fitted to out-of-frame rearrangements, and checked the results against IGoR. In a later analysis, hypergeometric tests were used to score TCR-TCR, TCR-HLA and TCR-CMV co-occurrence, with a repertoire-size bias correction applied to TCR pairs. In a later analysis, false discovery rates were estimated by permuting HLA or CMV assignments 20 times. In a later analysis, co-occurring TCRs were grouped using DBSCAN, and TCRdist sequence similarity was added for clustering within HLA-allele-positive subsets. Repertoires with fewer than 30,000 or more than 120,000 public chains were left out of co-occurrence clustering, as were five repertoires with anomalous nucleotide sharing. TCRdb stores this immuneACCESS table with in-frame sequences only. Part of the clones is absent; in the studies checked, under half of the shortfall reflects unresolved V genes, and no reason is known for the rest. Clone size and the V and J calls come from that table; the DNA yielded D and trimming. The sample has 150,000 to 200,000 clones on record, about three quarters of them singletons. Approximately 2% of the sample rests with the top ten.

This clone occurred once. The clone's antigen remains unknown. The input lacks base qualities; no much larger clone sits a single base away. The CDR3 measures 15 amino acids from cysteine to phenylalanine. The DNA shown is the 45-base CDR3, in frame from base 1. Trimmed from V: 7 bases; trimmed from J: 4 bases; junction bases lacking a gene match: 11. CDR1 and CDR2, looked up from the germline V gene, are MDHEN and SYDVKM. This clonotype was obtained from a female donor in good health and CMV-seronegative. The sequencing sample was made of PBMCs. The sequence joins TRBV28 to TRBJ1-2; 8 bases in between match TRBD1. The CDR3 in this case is CASIPRDRPTYGYTF. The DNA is TGTGCCAGCATCCCCCGGGACAGGCCTACCTATGGCTACACCTTC.